This T cell receptor (beta chain) appears in the sequencing data of a study of Ad26.COV2.S vaccination and SARS-CoV-2 variants. In the study overall: Intramuscularly, Ad26.COV2.S was given either once or twice, 56 days apart.

Treatment: some 19 received Ad26.COV2.S at low or high dose, single or two shots; about 5 received placebo; per-sample allocation not given. Day 63 after the first vaccine or placebo injection was the time point for sampling. Concerning this clone itself: Its antigen is as yet unknown.

Points from the study as a whole: Overall T cell responses may have been underestimated by the analyses of TCR breadth and depth. Reportedly, spike-specific CD8+ and CD4+ T cell responses achieved substantial breadth once vaccination had taken place. Non-spike TCR breadth was similar in vaccine and placebo recipients.

TCRdb keeps only in-frame clones here, not all; method: immunoSEQ multiplex PCR. The sample shows about 480,000 clones, around 90% of them seen only once. The sequenced sample was peripheral blood, obtained in a trial of Ad26.COV2.S vaccine versus placebo. The sequence was collected from a person aged 18 to 59 who received the Ad26.COV2.S COVID-19 vaccine or a placebo.

CDR3 in amino acids: CASSLAGANVLTF. CDR3 nucleotides: TGTGCCAGCAGCTTGGCGGGGGCCAACGTCCTGACTTTC. V gene TRBV5-6 combines with J gene TRBJ2-6; D gene unclear. CDR3 length: 13 amino acids. Germline V gene data show CDR1 as SGHDT and CDR2 as YYEEEE. V lost 0 bases, J lost 4 bases, and 2 bases lay in between.